What follows are 12 T cell receptor beta chains derived from one specimen sequenced in a study of identifying expanded T cells in peripheral blood (dated by TCRdb to between 2019 and 2020). Library preparation was by the immunoSEQ multiplex PCR assay. TCRdb mirrors the immuneACCESS table, restricted to in-frame sequences. Some clones are absent from its copies; in checked studies, under half trace to an unresolved V gene, and the reason for the others is unknown. Counted in this sample were around 130,000 clones; around nine tenths of them appeared once. The ten biggest clones cover 8% to 9% of the sample. The sample taken for sequencing was blood. These TCRs come from a person aged 18 to 70 in good health.

The chain has TRBV28 and TRBJ2-1; D is perhaps TRBD1 or TRBD2 (7 bases each). The germline V and J ends were trimmed by 5 bases and 1 base, with 12 bases remaining between them. The CDR3 consists of 15 residues. CDR1 is MDHEN and CDR2 is SYDVKM in the germline V gene. The CDR3 sequence is CASSPGGASYNEQFF. CDR3 bases: TGTGCCAGCAGTCCAGGGGGGGCATCCTACAATGAGCAGTTCTTC.

The chain recombines TRBV14 with TRBJ2-5; 7 bases line up with TRBD2. Unmatched junction bases numbered 5, after V lost 1 base and J lost 6 bases. The CDR3 spans 14 residues. The germline V gene has CDR1 SGHDN and CDR2 FVKESK. CDR3 DNA sequence: TGTGCCAGCAGCCAAGTCGCGGGAGTGCAGACCCAGTACTTC. Its protein product is CASSQVAGVQTQYF.

The chain recombines TRBV5-6 with TRBJ1-1; D unclear. The CDR3 consists of 16 residues. The germline V gene encodes CDR1 SGHDT and CDR2 YYEEEE. V was shortened by 1 base and J by 0 bases, with 13 bases between the two germline ends. CDR3 bases: TGTGCCAGCAGCTTGAGTCTCCGGGAGATGAACACTGAAGCTTTCTTT. As protein: CASSLSLREMNTEAFF. Complete variable domain (other parts from reference TRBV5-6 and TRBJ1-1): DAGVTQSPTHLIKTRGQQVTLRCSPKSGHDTVSWYQQALGQGPQFIFQYYEEEERQRGNFPDRFSGHQFPNYSSELNVNALLLGDSALYLCASSLSLREMNTEAFFGQGTRLTVV.

The J gene is TRBJ1-4, the V gene TRBV18, with D unclear. V lost 6 bases, J lost 7 bases, and 18 bases lay in between. The V gene's germline CDR1 is KGHSH and CDR2 LQKENI. This CDR3 is built from 15 residues. CDR3: CASSPGEGLAEKLFF. In DNA form, the CDR3 reads TGTGCCAGCTCCCCAGGCGAGGGTTTGGCTGAAAAACTGTTTTTT.

V is TRBV19 and J is TRBJ2-3; D unclear. Germline-derived CDR1 and CDR2 are LNHDA and SQIVND (reference sequence). The CDR3 has 14 residues. Between the trimmed V and J ends, which lost 4 bases and 7 bases, there was a span of 15 bases. The chain's CDR3 is CASSTSRSRNTQYF. The DNA of the CDR3 is TGTGCCAGTAGTACCTCCCGATCACGGAATACGCAGTATTTT.

As DNA, the CDR3 is TGTGCCAGCAGCCAATCGACAGGCTCCTACGAGCAGTACTTC. Its protein is CASSQSTGSYEQYF. V usage is TRBV7-9 and J usage is TRBJ2-5; D is perhaps TRBD1 (6 bases). The J call is uncertain, as TRBJ2-7 better fits the DNA end. Germline values: CDR1 SEHNR, CDR2 FQNEAQ (reference sequence). CDR3 length: 14 amino acids.

The gene calls are TRBV15 and TRBJ1-2; 7 bases agree with TRBD1. The junction had 9 bases not matched to a gene; V was cut back by 1 base and J by 4 bases. Germline CDR1 and CDR2: LNHNV and YYDKDF (reference sequence). The CDR3 totals 16 residues. CDR3 sequence: CATSRGPGTAGYGYTF. CDR3 nucleotides: TGTGCCACCAGCAGAGGGCCCGGGACAGCCGGCTATGGCTACACCTTC.

This rearrangement joins TRBV5-1 to TRBJ2-3, with TRBD2 matching 8 bases. Looked up from germline, CDR1 is SGHRS and CDR2 is YFSETQ. The CDR3 is 15 amino acids. With V trimmed by 3 bases and J by 1 base, 4 bases remained unmatched. The CDR3 region is CASSSLAARTDTQYF. CDR3 DNA: TGCGCCAGCAGCTCACTAGCGGCTCGCACAGATACGCAGTATTTT.

V and J are TRBV18 and TRBJ2-7; 13 bases are shared with TRBD2. CDR3 length: 16 residues. Germline CDR1 reads KGHSH; CDR2 reads LQKENI. The V and J ends lost 3 bases and 2 bases, in that order; junction bases with no gene match: 4. CDR3 coding DNA: TGTGCCAGCTCACCCCCGGGACTAGCGGGAACCTACGAGCAGTACTTC. This gives the protein CASSPPGLAGTYEQYF.

The chain uses TRBV30 and TRBJ2-1; tentative D call: TRBD2 (5 bases). V was cut by 0 bases and J by 9 bases, with 15 bases left in between. CDR1 and CDR2 from the germline V gene are GTSNPN and SVGIG (reference sequence). This CDR3 contains 14 residues. CDR3 coding DNA: TGTGCCTGGAGTGTGTACCCTTACGGAGGTGAGCAGTTCTTC. Translation gives CAWSVYPYGGEQFF.

The V gene is TRBV11-2, the J gene TRBJ2-2; D unclear. Germline V gene data show CDR1 as SGHAT and CDR2 as FQNNGV. V lost 3 bases and J 1 base, leaving 3 bases between the germline ends. The CDR3 loop spans 13 amino acids. CDR3 bases: TGTGCCAGCAGCTTGAGGAACACCGGGGAGCTGTTTTTT. Translating it yields CASSLRNTGELFF.

This rearrangement joins TRBV7-7 to TRBJ2-5, with TRBD1 identical over 7 bases. CDR3 length: 13 residues. With V trimmed by 4 bases and J by 3 bases, 2 bases remained unmatched. Germline-derived CDR1 and CDR2 are SSHAT and FNYEAQ (reference sequence). Here the CDR3 reads CASSYDREETQYF. CDR3 nucleotide sequence: TGTGCCAGCAGCTACGACAGGGAAGAGACCCAGTACTTC. The variable domain in full, completed from reference TRBV7-7 and TRBJ2-5, reads GAGVSQSPRYKVTKRGQDVTLRCDPISSHATLYWYQQALGQGPEFLTYFNYEAQPDKSGLPSDRFSAERPEGSISTLTIQRTEQRDSAMYRCASSYDREETQYFGPGTRLLVL.